One and the same sample provided the 27 T cell receptor beta chains below, sequenced in a study of radiation and T cells in renal cell carcinoma. Method: immunoSEQ multiplex PCR; TCRdb's copy keeps in-frame clones and lacks some. Among fewer than 200,000 clones listed, about nine tenths were seen once. Time point of the sample: blood 4 weeks post-SBRT, at nephrectomy. Treatment described: 15 Gy SBRT to primary tumor, nephrectomy 4 weeks later. The sequencing used blood, collected from a patient whose treatment included radiotherapy and nephrectomy. These receptor sequences come from a woman in her fifties or sixties with renal cell carcinoma.

The chain employs TRBV29-1 and TRBJ2-1; TRBD1 aligns across 12 bases. Germline assignment: CDR1 SQVTM and CDR2 ANQGSEA. The CDR3 is 13 residues long. J gave up 10 bases and V 8 bases, and 9 bases lay outside the gene matches. In DNA, the CDR3 is TGCAGCTCTGGGCGGGACAGGGGGCTGGAGCAGTTCTTC. Its translation is CSSGRDRGLEQFF.

V gene TRBV7-6 combines with J gene TRBJ2-3, with no clear D. The CDR3 totals 14 residues. Germline CDR1 and CDR2: SGHVS and FNYEAQ. V was cut by 3 bases and J by 0 bases, with 7 bases left in between. Here the CDR3 DNA reads TGTGCCAGCAGCTTTCGGTATAGCACAGATACGCAGTATTTT. Translated: CASSFRYSTDTQYF.

This clone has more than one count but fewer than ten. J is TRBJ1-2 and V is TRBV28; weak D call: TRBD1 (5 bases). The CDR3 extends over 12 amino acids. Germline V gene data show CDR1 as MDHEN and CDR2 as SYDVKM. The V gene lost 4 bases and the J gene lost 8 bases, with 11 bases spanning the gap. CDR3 bases: TGTGCCAGCAGTTCGGGGCTGGGAGGCTACACCTTC. Its protein is CASSSGLGGYTF.

The chain employs TRBV9 and TRBJ2-5; 9 nucleotides line up with TRBD1. The CDR3 runs to 15 residues. CDR1 and CDR2 (germline): SGDLS, YYNGEE. With V trimmed by 3 bases and J by 5 bases, 8 bases remained unmatched. CDR3 protein: CASSASQGATETQYF. The CDR3 DNA follows: TGTGCCAGCAGCGCCTCACAGGGGGCGACGGAGACCCAGTACTTC. The whole variable domain, remainder taken from reference TRBV9 and TRBJ2-5, is DSGVTQTPKHLITATGQRVTLRCSPRSGDLSVYWYQQSLDQGLQFLIQYYNGEERAKGNILERFSAQQFPDLHSELNLSSLELGDSALYFCASSASQGATETQYFGPGTRLLVL.

The chain joins TRBV5-5 to TRBJ1-5; D might be TRBD1 (5 bases). Germline CDR1 SGHKS, CDR2 YYEKEE (reference sequence). V lost 2 bases, J lost 6 bases, and 15 bases lay in between. The CDR3 is made up of 15 amino acids. The CDR3 here is CASSFSDSVLQPQHF. For the CDR3, the DNA is TGTGCCAGCAGCTTTTCCGACAGCGTTCTTCAGCCCCAGCATTTT.

J is TRBJ1-6 and V is TRBV7-9, with D maybe TRBD1 (6 bases). From germline, CDR1 is SEHNR and CDR2 FQNEAQ (reference sequence). The CDR3 spans 17 residues. Between the trimmed V and J ends, which lost 1 base and 5 bases, there was a span of 15 bases. In DNA form, the CDR3 reads TGTGCCAGCAGCTTAGTGCGACAGGTTTTGGATAATTCACCCCTCCACTTT. Translated: CASSLVRQVLDNSPLHF. The variable domain in full, completed from reference TRBV7-9 and TRBJ1-6, reads DTGVSQNPRHKITKRGQNVTFRCDPISEHNRLYWYRQTLGQGPEFLTYFQNEAQLEKSRLLSDRFSAERPKGSFSTLEIQRTEQGDSAMYLCASSLVRQVLDNSPLHFGNGTRLTVT.

V gene TRBV19 combines with J gene TRBJ1-1, with TRBD1 matching over 11 bases. Germline V gene sequence: CDR1 LNHDA, CDR2 SQIVND (reference sequence). Losses at the gene ends were 4 bases for V and 1 base for J; bases not matched to a gene: 5. The CDR3 extends over 16 amino acids. The CDR3, as DNA: TGTGCCAGTAGTAAAGGACAGGGGGCGAAGAACACTGAAGCTTTCTTT. As protein: CASSKGQGAKNTEAFF. Supplemented by reference TRBV19 and TRBJ1-1, the full variable domain reads DGGITQSPKYLFRKEGQNVTLSCEQNLNHDAMYWYRQDPGQGLRLIYYSQIVNDFQKGDIAEGYSVSREKKESFPLTVTSAQKNPTAFYLCASSKGQGAKNTEAFFGQGTRLTVV.

The chain has TRBV5-1 and TRBJ2-1; D assignment may be TRBD1 or TRBD2 (5 bases each). Germline loops: CDR1 SGHRS, CDR2 YFSETQ. This CDR3 spans 15 amino acids. Trimming pared 0 bases from V and 6 bases from J, leaving 13 bases between. The CDR3 sequence: CASSLAGTGINEQFF. The CDR3, as DNA: TGCGCCAGCAGCTTGGCCGGGACGGGCATCAATGAGCAGTTCTTC.

The V call is TRBV10-3, the J call TRBJ2-7; D uncertain. In germline, CDR1 is ENHRY, CDR2 SYGVKD. The CDR3 extends over 12 amino acids. V lost 2 bases, J lost 6 bases, and 8 bases lay in between. The CDR3: CAISENALEQYF. CDR3 bases: TGTGCCATCAGTGAGAACGCTCTCGAGCAGTACTTC.

This clone came up once. The rearrangement links TRBV9 to TRBJ2-2; the D is unclear. This CDR3 has 14 amino acids. V was clipped by 0 bases and J by 4 bases, with 7 bases between them. CDR1 is SGDLS and CDR2 is YYNGEE in the germline V gene. The CDR3 nucleotides read TGTGCCAGCAGCGTAGAGGGCACCACCGGGGAGCTGTTTTTT. Amino acids: CASSVEGTTGELFF.

The genes are TRBV2 and TRBJ1-1; maybe TRBD1 (6 bases). Trimming removed 8 bases at V and 1 base at J, with 11 bases between. CDR3 length equals 13 residues. Germline values: CDR1 SNHLY, CDR2 FYNNEI. CDR3 residues: CASRGQRNTEAFF. The DNA for the CDR3 is TGTGCCAGCCGGGGGCAGAGGAACACTGAAGCTTTCTTT.

The chain couples TRBV7-2 to TRBJ1-5; D is unclear. Germline values: CDR1 SGHTA, CDR2 FQGNSA. CDR3 length equals 14 residues. V was cut by 3 bases and J by 0 bases, with 6 bases left in between. This CDR3 reads CASSFENSNQPQHF. The CDR3 DNA follows: TGTGCCAGCAGCTTCGAAAATAGCAATCAGCCCCAGCATTTT.

The V and J genes are TRBV7-6 and TRBJ1-5, with D hard to call. The V gene lost 4 bases and the J gene lost 1 base, with 11 bases spanning the gap. This CDR3 has 15 residues. Germline V CDR1 and CDR2: SGHVS, FNYEAQ. The CDR3 loop is CASSSVPGSNQPQHF. CDR3 nucleotides: TGTGCCAGCAGCTCAGTCCCAGGAAGCAATCAGCCCCAGCATTTT.

This chain links TRBV9 with TRBJ2-3; D ambiguous. Germline CDR1 SGDLS, CDR2 YYNGEE. V lost 1 base and J 1 base, leaving 7 bases between the germline ends. The CDR3 sequence is 14 residues long. The DNA of the CDR3 is TGTGCCAGCAGCGTAAATGTTGGCACAGATACGCAGTATTTT. The encoded protein is CASSVNVGTDTQYF.

This chain connects TRBV13 to TRBJ1-4; D is possibly TRBD1 (5 bases). Germline-derived CDR1 and CDR2 are PRHDT and FYEKMQ (reference sequence). Trimming shortened V by 0 bases and J by 5 bases, and 10 bases separated the two germline ends. The CDR3 has 15 amino acids. This CDR3 reads CASSLGWGNNEKLFF. In DNA form, the CDR3 reads TGTGCCAGCAGCTTAGGGTGGGGGAACAATGAAAAACTGTTTTTT.

The chain links TRBV7-2 to TRBJ2-2, with 8 bases matching TRBD1. CDR1 SGHTA and CDR2 FQGNSA come from the germline V gene. V lost 8 bases and J lost 5; bases outside the gene matches: 7. The CDR3 spans 14 residues. Written as DNA, the CDR3 is TGTGCCAGCGAGTTCAGGGGGCAGACCGGGGAGCTGTTTTTT. Its translation is CASEFRGQTGELFF. The full variable domain, in which reference TRBV7-2 and TRBJ2-2 provide the parts outside the CDR3, is GAGVSQSPSNKVTEKGKDVELRCDPISGHTALYWYRQSLGQGLEFLIYFQGNSAPDKSGLPSDRFSAERTGGSVSTLTIQRTQQEDSAVYLCASEFRGQTGELFFGEGSRLTVL.

This chain connects TRBV6-5 to TRBJ2-5; D might be TRBD1 or TRBD2, each matching 5 bases. CDR1 MNHEY and CDR2 SVGAGI come from the germline V gene. This CDR3 is 14 amino acids long. V was shortened by 2 bases and J by 5 bases, with 12 bases between the two germline ends. The CDR3 spells CASSYGQGGETQYF. CDR3 DNA: TGTGCCAGCAGTTACGGCCAGGGCGGGGAGACCCAGTACTTC.

This sequence joins TRBV7-2 and TRBJ1-5, with TRBD1 matching 7 bases. In germline, CDR1 is SGHTA, CDR2 FQGNSA. V lost 6 bases and J lost 4; bases outside the gene matches: 9. The CDR3 length is 15 residues. This chain's CDR3 is CASRPGQQTNQPQHF. CDR3 DNA sequence: TGTGCCAGCAGGCCGGGACAGCAGACGAATCAGCCCCAGCATTTT.

The chain carries TRBV9 and TRBJ2-3; possibly TRBD1 or TRBD2 for D (5 bases each). The V gene lost 0 bases and the J gene lost 0 bases, with 8 bases spanning the gap. Germline values: CDR1 SGDLS, CDR2 YYNGEE. The CDR3 has 15 residues. The CDR3 DNA follows: TGTGCCAGCAGCGTAGGGGGGATTAGCACAGATACGCAGTATTTT. Translating gives CASSVGGISTDTQYF. Full variable domain (remainder filled in from reference TRBV9 and TRBJ2-3): DSGVTQTPKHLITATGQRVTLRCSPRSGDLSVYWYQQSLDQGLQFLIQYYNGEERAKGNILERFSAQQFPDLHSELNLSSLELGDSALYFCASSVGGISTDTQYFGPGTRLTVL.

This chain joins TRBV18 and TRBJ1-2, with no clear D. Trimming pared 2 bases from V and 5 bases from J, leaving 9 bases between. Germline loops: CDR1 KGHSH, CDR2 LQKENI. The CDR3 runs 13 residues. As DNA, the CDR3 is TGTGCCAGCTCACCAGATAGGCGGTATGGCTACACCTTC. It specifies CASSPDRRYGYTF.

J is TRBJ2-7 and V is TRBV11-2, with a tentative D call TRBD1 (5 bases). The CDR3 runs to 16 residues. Trimming took 4 bases from V and 0 from J, leaving 16 bases between them. Germline V gene lookup returns CDR1 SGHAT and CDR2 FQNNGV. CDR3 in amino acids: CASSSRPQGTSYEQYF. CDR3 coding DNA: TGTGCCAGCAGCTCCAGGCCGCAGGGTACCTCCTACGAGCAGTACTTC.

This clone was picked up one time. CDR3 nucleotides: TGCGCCAGCAGCCAAGTGGGTAGCGGGGGCTCCAACACCGGGGAGCTGTTTTTT. It encodes CASSQVGSGGSNTGELFF. The chain couples TRBV4-3 to TRBJ2-2; 9 positions match TRBD2. The germline V gene has CDR1 LGHNA and CDR2 YSLEER. Trimming cost V 1 base and J 2 bases; bases outside gene matches: 8. The CDR3 loop spans 18 amino acids.

The chain carries TRBV19 and TRBJ2-5; D is tentatively TRBD1 or TRBD2 (5 bases each). Trimming cost V 6 bases and J 5 bases, with 19 bases left between them. The CDR3 extends over 15 amino acids. Germline V gives CDR1 LNHDA, CDR2 SQIVND (reference sequence). The CDR3 region is CASSLLGRRMETQYF. The CDR3 DNA reads as TGTGCCAGTAGCCTATTGGGACGAAGAATGGAGACCCAGTACTTC.

V and J are TRBV29-1 and TRBJ1-1; no definite D call. Per germline, CDR1 SQVTM and CDR2 ANQGSEA. CDR3 length equals 14 residues. The V gene lost 5 bases and the J gene lost 0 bases, with 13 bases spanning the gap. This CDR3 is CSVKQASMNTEAFF. The CDR3 region has the DNA TGCAGCGTTAAACAAGCTTCCATGAACACTGAAGCTTTCTTT.

This clone has a handful of counts. The chain couples TRBV6-5 to TRBJ2-7; 8 nucleotides agree with TRBD2. The CDR3 totals 15 residues. The germline gives CDR1 MNHEY, CDR2 SVGAGI. V gave up 2 bases and J gave up 5 bases; unmatched junction bases: 8. DNA for the CDR3: TGTGCCAGCAGTTACGGGATAGCGGGGATCCACGAGCAGTACTTC. It yields the protein CASSYGIAGIHEQYF.

The chain carries TRBV19 and TRBJ2-5; 8 bases map to TRBD2. V lost 5 bases, J lost 3 bases, and 8 bases stayed unmatched. Germline V gene lookup returns CDR1 LNHDA and CDR2 SQIVND (reference sequence). The CDR3 is 15 amino acids. The CDR3 nucleotides read TGTGCCAGTAGTGTCGGGACTAGGAGCAAAGAGACCCAGTACTTC. It is translated as CASSVGTRSKETQYF.

This rearrangement joins TRBV7-2 to TRBJ1-5; the D gene is possibly TRBD1 (5 bases). Trimming cost V 3 bases and J 2 bases, with 11 bases left between them. This CDR3 is built from 15 residues. In germline, CDR1 is SGHTA, CDR2 FQGNSA. For the CDR3, the DNA is TGTGCCAGCAGCTTGCAGGGTAGTGGCAATCAGCCCCAGCATTTT. Translated, it gives CASSLQGSGNQPQHF.